This T cell receptor beta chain was recorded in a study of blood T cell repertoires in COVID-19. For the study at large: Samples of COVID-19 (acute and convalescent) were obtained from the United States, Italy and Spain.

Sequencing was performed with immunoSEQ multiplex PCR; in TCRdb, only in-frame clones are kept and a portion is missing. The sample records a few hundred thousand clones, 75% to 90% being singletons. V gave up 5 bases and J gave up 4 bases; unmatched junction bases: 8. The CDR3 contains 15 residues. The V gene's germline CDR1 is SGHNT and CDR2 YENEEA. V gene TRBV11-3 combines with J gene TRBJ1-1; 9 bases are a match to TRBD1. Sequenced material: peripheral blood. This TCR was recovered from a woman under 30 with acute or convalescent COVID-19. CDR3 DNA sequence: TGTGCCAGCAGCCCAGGGGACAGGGCGGGCACTGAAGCTTTCTTT. Residues: CASSPGDRAGTEAFF.